The clone carrying this T cell receptor (beta chain) was observed many times. Its antigen remains unidentified. The data originate from a study of early T cells in non-severe SARS-CoV-2 infection. Trimming cost V 0 bases and J 3 bases, with 10 bases left between them. Germline V gene data show CDR1 as SGHDT and CDR2 as YYEEEE. The length of the CDR3 is 15 residues. Molecules of cDNA were individually given unique molecular identifiers that were attached to them. In TCRdb, the 5' RACE reads were re-called with MiXCR into one record per CDR3 protein. The sample has about 70,000 distinct CDR3 sequences; about 12% are singletons. Findings and caveats of the study: Matching against VDJdb likely underestimated virus-specific expansions, favoring anti-spike CD8.

The genes are TRBV5-6 and TRBJ2-4; no reliable D call. This TCR came from an adult who was a healthcare worker with PCR-confirmed SARS-CoV-2 infection or an uninfected control (not recorded which). The donor label of this sample is uncertain. The sequenced sample was whole blood, obtained at baseline. Here the CDR3 reads CASSLGRLGKNIQYF. The CDR3 DNA reads as TGTGCCAGCAGCTTGGGCCGGTTGGGCAAAAACATTCAGTACTTC.